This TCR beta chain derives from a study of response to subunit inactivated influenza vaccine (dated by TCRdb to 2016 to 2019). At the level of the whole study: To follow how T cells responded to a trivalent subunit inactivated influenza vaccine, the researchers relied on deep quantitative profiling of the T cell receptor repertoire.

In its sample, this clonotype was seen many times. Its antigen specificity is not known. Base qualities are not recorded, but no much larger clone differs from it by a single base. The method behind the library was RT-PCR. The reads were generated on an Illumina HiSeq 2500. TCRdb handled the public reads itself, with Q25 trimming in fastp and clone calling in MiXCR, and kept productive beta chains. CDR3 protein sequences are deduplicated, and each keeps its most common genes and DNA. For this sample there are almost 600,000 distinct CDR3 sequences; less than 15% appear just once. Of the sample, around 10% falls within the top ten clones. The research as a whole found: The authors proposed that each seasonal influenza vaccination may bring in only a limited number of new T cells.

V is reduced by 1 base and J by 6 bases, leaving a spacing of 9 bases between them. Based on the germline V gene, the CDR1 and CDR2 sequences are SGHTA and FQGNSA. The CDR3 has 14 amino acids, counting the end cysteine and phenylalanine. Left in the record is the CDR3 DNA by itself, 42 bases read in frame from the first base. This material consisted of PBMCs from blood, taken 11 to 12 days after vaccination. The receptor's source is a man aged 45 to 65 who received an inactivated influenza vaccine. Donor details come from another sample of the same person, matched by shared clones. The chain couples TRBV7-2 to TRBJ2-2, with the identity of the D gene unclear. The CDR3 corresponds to CASSLGARAGELFF. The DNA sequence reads TGTGCCAGCAGCTTAGGAGCACGGGCCGGGGAGCTGTTTTTT.